These 10 T cell receptor beta chains came from one sample sequenced in a study of CD8 T cells in ankylosing spondylitis. One entry per CDR3 protein results from TCRdb running MiXCR on the 5' RACE reads. Among roughly 180,000 distinct CDR3 sequences, roughly 13% were seen once, and the ten largest hold 8% to 13%. The specimen sequenced was blood, either unsorted or a sorted T cell fraction (not recorded which). All receptors derive from a female donor with ankylosing spondylitis or in good health (not recorded which).

The chain links TRBV12-3 or TRBV12-4 to TRBJ2-2; TRBD2 is a possible D gene (6 bases). Trimming left V 6 bases short and J 5 bases short, with 16 bases between. The CDR3 contains 15 residues. The CDR3 DNA sequence: TGTGCCAGCAGCCCTTCGGGAGTTTATACCGGGGAGCTGTTTTTT. Its translation: CASSPSGVYTGELFF.

This clonotype was observed a few times. This chain joins TRBV29-1 and TRBJ2-3; D is uncertain. The CDR3 consists of 13 residues. CDR1 and CDR2 from the germline V gene are SQVTM and ANQGSEA. Trimming removed 8 bases from V and 4 bases from J, with 16 bases in between. The DNA for the CDR3 is TGCAGCCTTCTGGCTAGTTCGGCAGATACGCAGTATTTT. It codes for CSLLASSADTQYF.

This clonotype has at least ten counts. This chain links TRBV5-6 with TRBJ2-4, with 7 bases identical to TRBD1. Germline CDR1 reads SGHDT; CDR2 reads YYEEEE. V shed 4 bases, J shed 0 bases, and the junction held 7 bases outside the gene matches. This CDR3 spans 16 amino acids. DNA for the CDR3: TGTGCCAGCAGCCTGACAGGGTATCTAGCCAAAAACATTCAGTACTTC. This sequence encodes CASSLTGYLAKNIQYF.

This clonotype was seen repeatedly, ten times or more. The chain has TRBV3-1 and TRBJ2-2, with TRBD1 identical over 8 bases. The trim removed 10 bases at V and 6 bases at J, leaving 4 bases unmatched. This CDR3 has 12 amino acids. Germline V gene lookup returns CDR1 LGHDT and CDR2 YNNKEL (reference sequence). The CDR3, as DNA: TGTGCCATCCAGGGGGCGCCCGGGGAGCTGTTTTTT. It yields the protein CAIQGAPGELFF.

The chain links TRBV30 to TRBJ2-3; TRBD1 is a possible D gene (6 bases). Germline CDR1 reads GTSNPN; CDR2 reads SVGIG (reference sequence). The length of the CDR3 is 12 residues. Trimming took 1 base from V and 8 from J, leaving 10 bases between them. The chain's CDR3 is CAWSAQGSTQYF. As DNA, the CDR3 is TGTGCCTGGAGTGCCCAGGGGTCTACGCAGTATTTT.

CDR3 DNA sequence: TGTGCCAGCAGTAAGAGGGACACCCTCTACGAGCAGTACTTC. Translated, it gives CASSKRDTLYEQYF. This chain uses TRBV6-1 with TRBJ2-7; the D gene is possibly TRBD1 (6 bases). V lost 5 bases and J 3 bases, leaving 14 bases between the germline ends. Germline assignment: CDR1 MNHNS and CDR2 SASEGT. This CDR3 is 14 amino acids long.

This clonotype was seen many times. As DNA, the CDR3 is TGTGCCAGCAGTTACTCGACCGGGGTGGATCAGCCCCAGCATTTT. It specifies CASSYSTGVDQPQHF. The J gene is TRBJ1-5, the V gene TRBV6-5; D is ambiguous. Between the trimmed V and J ends, which lost 0 bases and 5 bases, there was a span of 11 bases. This CDR3 contains 15 residues. In germline, CDR1 is MNHEY, CDR2 SVGAGI.

The V and J genes are TRBV20-1 and TRBJ2-3; D ambiguous. CDR3 size: 12 residues. The germline gives CDR1 DFQATT, CDR2 SNEGSKA (reference sequence). V dropped 8 bases and J dropped 6 bases, with 15 bases sitting between them. Here the CDR3 reads CSSSIRVDTQYF. The CDR3 DNA follows: TGCAGTTCGAGTATAAGGGTCGATACGCAGTATTTT.

This clonotype was detected only a few times. The chain carries TRBV6-2 or TRBV6-3 and TRBJ1-5; D is unresolved. The V end lost 2 bases, the J end lost 2 bases, and 19 bases lay between the germline ends. This CDR3 region has 18 residues. Germline CDR1 reads MNHEY; CDR2 reads SVGEGT. Here the CDR3 reads CASSYPMGGPRGNQPQHF. CDR3 in DNA: TGTGCCAGCAGTTACCCCATGGGAGGACCAAGGGGCAATCAGCCCCAGCATTTT.

V usage is TRBV12-3 or TRBV12-4 and J usage is TRBJ2-1; TRBD2 aligns across 10 bases. Germline trimming cut 6 bases from V and 4 bases from J; bases unmatched to any gene: 3. The CDR3 runs 14 residues. The CDR3 region has the DNA TGTGCCAGCAGCGGACTAGCGGCTTACAATGAGCAGTTCTTC. This gives the protein CASSGLAAYNEQFF.